The clone carrying this T cell receptor beta chain has just a few counts. Its cognate antigen is unknown. The CDR3 consists of 12 residues. From germline, CDR1 is DFQATT and CDR2 SNEGSKA (reference sequence). J gave up 9 bases and V 4 bases, and 3 bases lay outside the gene matches. TCRdb ran MiXCR on the 5' RACE reads and lists one entry per CDR3 protein. The table shows about 400,000 distinct CDR3 sequences, with approximately 19% occurring only once. This specimen belongs to a study of T-cell memory formation after mild COVID-19. Overall study findings and caveats: Later expanders leaned CD4+, whereas day 15 to 85 contracting clones were balanced CD4/CD8.

The chain combines TRBV20-1 with TRBJ2-1; 10 bases map to TRBD2. The specimen was PBMCs or a T cell subset sorted from them (not recorded which). This receptor was taken from a man aged 18 to 35 who had mild COVID-19 (a few samples of this study predate the infection). Cell type and time point are not known. CDR3 sequence: CSATSGGSEQFF. Written as DNA, the CDR3 is TGCAGTGCTACTAGCGGGGGATCTGAGCAGTTCTTC.